Reported below is one TCR beta chain. This entry is derived from a study of control samples from healthy donors and cancer patients. TCRdb keeps only in-frame clones here, not all; method: immunoSEQ multiplex PCR. The sample includes some 73,000 clones, approximately 94% seen only once; the top ten take 6.2%. Source material: blood. This clonotype originated in a middle-aged woman in good health.

The CDR3 coding sequence is TGTGCCAGCAGCCCTCTAGGGGGGCGGATTAATTCACCCCTCCACTTT. This sequence encodes CASSPLGGRINSPLHF. V and J are TRBV7-3 and TRBJ1-6, with a possible D match to TRBD1 (6 bases). The CDR3 has 16 amino acids. The ends were cut back, 5 bases at V and 6 bases at J, with 17 bases in the middle. CDR1 and CDR2 (germline): SGHTA, FQGTGA.